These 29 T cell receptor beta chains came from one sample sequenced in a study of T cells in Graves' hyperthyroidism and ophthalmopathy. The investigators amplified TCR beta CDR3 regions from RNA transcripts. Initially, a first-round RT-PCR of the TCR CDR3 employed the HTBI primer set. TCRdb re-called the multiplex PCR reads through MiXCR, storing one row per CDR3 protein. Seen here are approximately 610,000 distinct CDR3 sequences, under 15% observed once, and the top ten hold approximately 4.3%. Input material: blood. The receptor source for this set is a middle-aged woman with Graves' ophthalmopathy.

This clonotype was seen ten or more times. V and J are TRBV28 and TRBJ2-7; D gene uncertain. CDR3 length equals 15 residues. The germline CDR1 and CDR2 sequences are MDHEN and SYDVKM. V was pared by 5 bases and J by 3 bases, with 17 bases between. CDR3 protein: CASSTPGHAGYEQYF. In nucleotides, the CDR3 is TGTGCCAGCAGTACACCGGGTCATGCAGGCTACGAGCAGTACTTC.

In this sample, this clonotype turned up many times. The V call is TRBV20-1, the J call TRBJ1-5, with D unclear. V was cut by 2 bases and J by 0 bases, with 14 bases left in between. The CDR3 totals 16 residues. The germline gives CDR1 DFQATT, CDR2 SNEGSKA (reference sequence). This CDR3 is CSARPHQSYSNQPQHF. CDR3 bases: TGCAGTGCTAGACCGCACCAGAGTTATAGCAATCAGCCCCAGCATTTT.

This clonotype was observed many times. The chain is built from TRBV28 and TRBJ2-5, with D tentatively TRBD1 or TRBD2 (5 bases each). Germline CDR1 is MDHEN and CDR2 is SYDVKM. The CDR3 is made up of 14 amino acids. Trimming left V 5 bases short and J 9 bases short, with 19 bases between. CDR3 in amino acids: CASSPGTPHVAQYF. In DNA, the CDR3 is TGTGCCAGCAGTCCCGGGACCCCGCACGTAGCCCAGTACTTC.

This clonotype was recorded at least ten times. CDR3 nucleotide sequence: TGTGCCAGCAGTACTCGGACAGGGACGCCCTACGAGCAGTACTTC. This gives the protein CASSTRTGTPYEQYF. V gene TRBV28 combines with J gene TRBJ2-7; 8 positions agree with TRBD1. The trim removed 5 bases at V and 2 bases at J, leaving 8 bases unmatched. Germline CDR1 reads MDHEN; CDR2 reads SYDVKM. This CDR3 has 15 residues.

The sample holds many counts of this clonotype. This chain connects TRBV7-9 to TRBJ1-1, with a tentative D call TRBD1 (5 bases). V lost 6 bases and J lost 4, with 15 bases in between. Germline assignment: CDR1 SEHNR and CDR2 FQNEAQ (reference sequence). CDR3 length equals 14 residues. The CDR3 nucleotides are TGTGCCAGCAGTCGGGGACTTGGCCCCACTGAAGCTTTCTTT. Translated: CASSRGLGPTEAFF.

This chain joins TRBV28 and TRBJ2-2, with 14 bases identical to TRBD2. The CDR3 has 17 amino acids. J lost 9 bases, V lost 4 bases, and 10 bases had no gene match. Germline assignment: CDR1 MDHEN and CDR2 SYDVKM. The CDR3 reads CASSSAGTSGSIRELFF. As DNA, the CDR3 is TGTGCCAGCAGTTCAGCCGGGACTAGCGGGAGTATCAGGGAGCTGTTTTTT.

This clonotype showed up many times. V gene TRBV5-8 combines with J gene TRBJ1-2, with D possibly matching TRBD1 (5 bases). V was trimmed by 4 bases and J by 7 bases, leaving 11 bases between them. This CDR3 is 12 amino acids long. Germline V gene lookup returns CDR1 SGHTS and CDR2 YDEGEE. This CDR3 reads CASSRLQAGYTF. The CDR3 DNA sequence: TGTGCCAGCAGCCGGTTACAGGCTGGCTACACCTTC.

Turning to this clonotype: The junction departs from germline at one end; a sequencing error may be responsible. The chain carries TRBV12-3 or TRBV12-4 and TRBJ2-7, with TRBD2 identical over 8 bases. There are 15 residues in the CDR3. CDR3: CASSLVPGLAYEQYF. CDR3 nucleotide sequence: TGTGCCAGCAGCTTAGTCCCGGGACTAGCCTACGAGCAGTACTTC.

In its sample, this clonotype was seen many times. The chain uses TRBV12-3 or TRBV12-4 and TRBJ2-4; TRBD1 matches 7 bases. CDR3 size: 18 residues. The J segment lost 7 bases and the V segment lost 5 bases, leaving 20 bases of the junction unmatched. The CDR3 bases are TGTGCCAGCAGTCAAAGGGGGCTCAATCTACAAATATGGAACATTCAGTACTTC. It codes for CASSQRGLNLQIWNIQYF.

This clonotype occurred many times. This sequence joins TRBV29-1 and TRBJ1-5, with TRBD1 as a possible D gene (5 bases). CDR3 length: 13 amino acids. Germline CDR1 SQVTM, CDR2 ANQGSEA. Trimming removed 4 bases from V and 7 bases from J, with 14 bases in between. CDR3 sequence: CSVGSGAYQPQHF. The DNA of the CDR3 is TGCAGCGTTGGAAGCGGGGCCTACCAGCCCCAGCATTTT.

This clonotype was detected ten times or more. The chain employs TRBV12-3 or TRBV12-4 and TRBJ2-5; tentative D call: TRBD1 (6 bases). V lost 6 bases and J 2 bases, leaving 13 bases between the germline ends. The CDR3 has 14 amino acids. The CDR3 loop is CASSQQGGQETQYF. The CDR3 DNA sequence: TGTGCCAGCAGCCAACAGGGTGGTCAAGAGACCCAGTACTTC.

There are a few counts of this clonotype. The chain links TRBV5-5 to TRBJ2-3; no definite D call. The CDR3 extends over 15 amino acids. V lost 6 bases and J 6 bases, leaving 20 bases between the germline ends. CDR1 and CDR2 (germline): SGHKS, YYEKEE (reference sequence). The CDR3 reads CASTAERRVSDTQYF. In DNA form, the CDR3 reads TGTGCCAGCACCGCAGAAAGGAGAGTGTCTGATACGCAGTATTTT. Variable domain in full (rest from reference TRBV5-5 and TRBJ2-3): DAGVTQSPTHLIKTRGQQVTLRCSPISGHKSVSWYQQVLGQGPQFIFQYYEKEERGRGNFPDRFSARQFPNYSSELNVNALLLGDSALYLCASTAERRVSDTQYFGPGTRLTVL.

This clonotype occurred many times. The CDR3 DNA sequence: TGTGCCAGCAGTTTCGGGCTCCCTGAAGCTTTCTTT. It is translated as CASSFGLPEAFF. This sequence joins TRBV12-3 or TRBV12-4 and TRBJ1-1; no reliable D call. This CDR3 has 12 amino acids. Trimming pared 3 bases from V and 6 bases from J, leaving 8 bases between.

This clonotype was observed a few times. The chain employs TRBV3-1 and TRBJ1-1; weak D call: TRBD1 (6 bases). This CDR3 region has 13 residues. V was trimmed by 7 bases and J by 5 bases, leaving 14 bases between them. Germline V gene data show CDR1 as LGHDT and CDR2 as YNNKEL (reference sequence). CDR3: CASMQGWGTEAFF. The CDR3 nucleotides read TGTGCCAGCATGCAGGGGTGGGGTACTGAAGCTTTCTTT. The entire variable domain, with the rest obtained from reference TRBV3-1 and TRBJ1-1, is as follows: DTAVSQTPKYLVTQMGNDKSIKCEQNLGHDTMYWYKQDSKKFLKIMFSYNNKELIINETVPNRFSPKSPDKAHLNLHINSLELGDSAVYFCASMQGWGTEAFFGQGTRLTVV.

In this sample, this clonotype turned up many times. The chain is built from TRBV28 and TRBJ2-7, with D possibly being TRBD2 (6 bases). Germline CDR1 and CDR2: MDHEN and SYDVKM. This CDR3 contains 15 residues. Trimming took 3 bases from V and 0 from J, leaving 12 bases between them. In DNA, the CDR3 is TGTGCCAGCAGTTTGGGGGTCGGGGGCTCCTACGAGCAGTACTTC. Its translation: CASSLGVGGSYEQYF.

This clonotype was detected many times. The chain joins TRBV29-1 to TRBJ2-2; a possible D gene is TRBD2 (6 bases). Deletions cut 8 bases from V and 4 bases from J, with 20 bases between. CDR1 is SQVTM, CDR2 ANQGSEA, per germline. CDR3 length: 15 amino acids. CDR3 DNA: TGCAGCATTAGGAGGGGACTTACCTCCACCGGGGAGCTGTTTTTT. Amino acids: CSIRRGLTSTGELFF.

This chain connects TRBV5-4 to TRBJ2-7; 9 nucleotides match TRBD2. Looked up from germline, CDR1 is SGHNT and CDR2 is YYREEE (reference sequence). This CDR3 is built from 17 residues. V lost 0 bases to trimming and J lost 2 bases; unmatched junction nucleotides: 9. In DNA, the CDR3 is TGTGCCAGCAGCTTGGCTGCGCTAGCGGGGCCCGCCTACGAGCAGTACTTC. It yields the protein CASSLAALAGPAYEQYF.

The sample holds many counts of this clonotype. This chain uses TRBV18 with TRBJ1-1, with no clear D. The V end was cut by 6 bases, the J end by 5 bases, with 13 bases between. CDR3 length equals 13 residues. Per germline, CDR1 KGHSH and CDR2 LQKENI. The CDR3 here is CASSPDPWTEAFF. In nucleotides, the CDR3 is TGTGCCAGCTCCCCCGACCCCTGGACTGAAGCTTTCTTT.

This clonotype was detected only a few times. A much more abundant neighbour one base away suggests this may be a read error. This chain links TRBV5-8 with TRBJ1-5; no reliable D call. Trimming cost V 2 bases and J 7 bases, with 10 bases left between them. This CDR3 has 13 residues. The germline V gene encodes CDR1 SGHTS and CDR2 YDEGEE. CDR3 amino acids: CASSFLEGQPQHF. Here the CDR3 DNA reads TGTGCCAGCAGCTTTCTTGAGGGCCAGCCCCAGCATTTT.

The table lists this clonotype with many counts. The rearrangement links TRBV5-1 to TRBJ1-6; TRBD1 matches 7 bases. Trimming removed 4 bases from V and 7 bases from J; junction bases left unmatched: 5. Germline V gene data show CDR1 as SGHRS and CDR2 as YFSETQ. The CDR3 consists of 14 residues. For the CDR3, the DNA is TGCGCCAGCAGCCCGGGACAGACCAATTCACCCCTCCACTTT. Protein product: CASSPGQTNSPLHF.

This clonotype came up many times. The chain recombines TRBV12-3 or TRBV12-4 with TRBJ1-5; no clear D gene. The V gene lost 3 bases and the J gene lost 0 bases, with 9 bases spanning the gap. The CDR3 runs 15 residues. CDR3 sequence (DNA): TGTGCCAGCAGTTTGGTACAGTATAGCAATCAGCCCCAGCATTTT. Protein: CASSLVQYSNQPQHF.

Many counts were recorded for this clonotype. The CDR3 loop reads CAISEASETQYF. DNA for the CDR3: TGTGCCATCAGTGAGGCCTCGGAGACCCAGTACTTC. This chain uses TRBV10-3 with TRBJ2-5; D remains ambiguous. CDR1 and CDR2 from the germline V gene are ENHRY and SYGVKD. The germline V and J ends were trimmed by 2 bases and 5 bases, with 6 bases remaining between them. The CDR3 length is 12 residues.

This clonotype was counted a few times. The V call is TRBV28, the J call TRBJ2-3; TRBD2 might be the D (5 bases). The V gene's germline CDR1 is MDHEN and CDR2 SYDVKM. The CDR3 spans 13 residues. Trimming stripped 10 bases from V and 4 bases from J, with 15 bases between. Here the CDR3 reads CATEGTLADTQYF. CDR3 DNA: TGTGCCACCGAGGGCACCCTGGCAGATACGCAGTATTTT. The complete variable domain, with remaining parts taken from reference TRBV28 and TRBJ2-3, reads DVKVTQSSRYLVKRTGEKVFLECVQDMDHENMFWYRQDPGLGLRLIYFSYDVKMKEKGDIPEGYSVSREKKERFSLILESASTNQTSMYLCATEGTLADTQYFGPGTRLTVL.

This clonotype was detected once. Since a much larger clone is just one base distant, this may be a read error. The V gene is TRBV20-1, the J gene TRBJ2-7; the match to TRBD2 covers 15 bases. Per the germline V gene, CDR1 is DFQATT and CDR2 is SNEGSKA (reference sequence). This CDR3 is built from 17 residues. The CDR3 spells CSAAGLAGGGSSYELYF. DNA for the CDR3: TGCAGTGCAGCTGGACTAGCGGGAGGGGGCAGCTCCTACGAGCTGTACTTC.

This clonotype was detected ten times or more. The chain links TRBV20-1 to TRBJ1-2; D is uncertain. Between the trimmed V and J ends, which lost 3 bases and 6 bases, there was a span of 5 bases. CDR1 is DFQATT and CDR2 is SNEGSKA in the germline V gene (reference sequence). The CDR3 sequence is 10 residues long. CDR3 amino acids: CSASVHGYTF. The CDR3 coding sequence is TGCAGTGCTAGCGTGCATGGCTACACCTTC.

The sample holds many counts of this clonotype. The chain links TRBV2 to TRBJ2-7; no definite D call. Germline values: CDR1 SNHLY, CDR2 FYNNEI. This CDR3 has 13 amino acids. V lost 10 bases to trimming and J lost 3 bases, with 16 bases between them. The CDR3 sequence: CATSLGFNYEQYF. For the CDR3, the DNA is TGTGCCACCTCGCTGGGTTTCAACTACGAGCAGTACTTC.

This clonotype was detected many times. The CDR3 here is CASSLDFSGGDTQYF. The CDR3 DNA reads as TGTGCCAGCAGCTTAGACTTTTCTGGAGGAGATACGCAGTATTTT. The rearrangement uses TRBV11-2 and TRBJ2-3; D might be TRBD2 (5 bases). The V and J ends lost 0 bases and 5 bases respectively, with 12 bases between them. CDR1 is SGHAT, CDR2 FQNNGV, per germline. The CDR3 is made up of 15 amino acids.

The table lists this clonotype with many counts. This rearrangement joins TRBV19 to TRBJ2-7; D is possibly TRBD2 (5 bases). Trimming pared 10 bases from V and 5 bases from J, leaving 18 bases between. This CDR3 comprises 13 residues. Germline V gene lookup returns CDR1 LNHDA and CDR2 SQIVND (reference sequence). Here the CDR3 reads CATRADPRNEQYF. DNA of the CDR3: TGTGCCACGAGGGCGGACCCTCGGAACGAGCAGTACTTC.

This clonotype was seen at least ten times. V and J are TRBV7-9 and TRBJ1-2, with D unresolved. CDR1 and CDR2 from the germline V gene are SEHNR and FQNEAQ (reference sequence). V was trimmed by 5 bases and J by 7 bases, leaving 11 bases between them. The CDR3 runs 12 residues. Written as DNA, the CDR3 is TGTGCCAGCAGCCTGAGTAGGTCTGGCTACACCTTC. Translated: CASSLSRSGYTF.